What follows is one TCR beta chain and its context. The record originates from a study of blood T cell repertoires in COVID-19. Study as a whole: COVID-19 samples collected from the United States, Italy and Spain covered acute and convalescent phases. Nucleic acid was either cDNA or gDNA, and it came from T cells, B-cell-depleted T cells, or PBMCs.

The V end was cut by 0 bases, the J end by 2 bases, with 9 bases between. CDR1 is LNHDA, CDR2 SQIVND, per germline (reference sequence). The CDR3 has 15 residues. In the original processing: Reference gene primer amplification in the assay estimated nucleated cell counts. Measured with immunoSEQ multiplex PCR; TCRdb has only the in-frame clones, and not every one. V and J calls and clone size are as listed in that table; D and trimming were resolved from the DNA. This table holds some 44,000 clones, roughly 90% found once. The chain links TRBV19 to TRBJ2-3; D is unclear. The receptor was isolated from a human donor in a cohort sampled during active COVID-19. The specimen sequenced was peripheral blood. The CDR3 is CASSIEGSFTDTQYF. The CDR3 region has the DNA TGTGCCAGTAGTATAGAGGGCAGCTTCACAGATACGCAGTATTTT.